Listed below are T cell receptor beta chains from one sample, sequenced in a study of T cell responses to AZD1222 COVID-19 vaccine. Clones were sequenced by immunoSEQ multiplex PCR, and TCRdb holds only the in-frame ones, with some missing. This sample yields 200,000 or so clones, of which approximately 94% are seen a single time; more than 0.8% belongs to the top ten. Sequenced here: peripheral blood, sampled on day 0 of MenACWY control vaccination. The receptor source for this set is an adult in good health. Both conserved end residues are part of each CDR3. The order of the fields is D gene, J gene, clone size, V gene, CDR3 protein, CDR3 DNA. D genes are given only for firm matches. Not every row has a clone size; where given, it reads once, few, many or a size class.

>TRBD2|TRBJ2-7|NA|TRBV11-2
CASSSTPSGGLGEQYF
TGTGCCAGCAGCTCAACGCCTAGCGGGGGGTTGGGCGAGCAGTACTTC
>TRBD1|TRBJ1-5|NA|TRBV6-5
CASRRTGKPQHF
TGTGCCAGCAGACGGACAGGTAAGCCCCAGCATTTT
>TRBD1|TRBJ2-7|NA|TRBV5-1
CASKVTGSNEQYF
TGCGCCAGCAAAGTGACAGGGTCAAACGAGCAGTACTTC
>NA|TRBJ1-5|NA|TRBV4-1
CASSQANRGINQPQHF
TGCGCCAGCAGCCAAGCGAATAGGGGCATCAATCAGCCCCAGCATTTT
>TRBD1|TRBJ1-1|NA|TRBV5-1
CASRREGAYNAEAFF
TGCGCCAGCCGTAGGGAGGGGGCGTATAACGCTGAAGCTTTCTTT
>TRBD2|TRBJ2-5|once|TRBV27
CASSPLGGGETQYF
TGTGCCAGCAGCCCCTTGGGCGGGGGTGAGACCCAGTACTTC
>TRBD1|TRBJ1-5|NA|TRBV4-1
CASSYSGQANQPQHF
TGCGCCAGCAGCTACTCGGGACAGGCGAATCAGCCCCAGCATTTT
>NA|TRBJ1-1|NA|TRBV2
CASSRGGREAFF
TGTGCCAGTTCTCGGGGGGGAAGAGAAGCTTTCTTT
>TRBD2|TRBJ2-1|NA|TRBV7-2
CATALGGSYNEQFF
TGTGCCACAGCTCTGGGAGGGTCCTACAATGAGCAGTTCTTC
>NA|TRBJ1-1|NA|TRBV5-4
CASSFSSENTEAFF
TGTGCCAGCAGCTTTAGTTCGGAGAACACTGAAGCTTTCTTT